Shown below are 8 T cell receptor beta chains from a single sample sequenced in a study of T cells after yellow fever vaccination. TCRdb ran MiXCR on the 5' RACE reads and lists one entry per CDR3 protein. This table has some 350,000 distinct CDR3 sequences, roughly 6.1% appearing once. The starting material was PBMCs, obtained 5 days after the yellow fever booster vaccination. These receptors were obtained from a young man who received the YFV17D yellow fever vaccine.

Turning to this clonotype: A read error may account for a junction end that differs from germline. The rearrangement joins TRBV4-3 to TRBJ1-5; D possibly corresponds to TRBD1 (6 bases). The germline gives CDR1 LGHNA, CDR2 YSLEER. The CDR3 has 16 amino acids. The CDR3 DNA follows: TGCGCCAGAAGCCAAGATTCAGGGGCGAGCAATCAGCCCCAGCATTTT. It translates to CARSQDSGASNQPQHF.

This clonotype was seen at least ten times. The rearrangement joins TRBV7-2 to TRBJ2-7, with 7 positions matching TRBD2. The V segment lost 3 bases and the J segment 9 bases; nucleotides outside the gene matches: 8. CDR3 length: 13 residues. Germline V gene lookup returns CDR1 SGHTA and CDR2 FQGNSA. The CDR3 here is CASSLGEGLSQYF. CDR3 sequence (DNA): TGTGCCAGCAGCTTGGGGGAGGGCCTTTCGCAGTACTTC.

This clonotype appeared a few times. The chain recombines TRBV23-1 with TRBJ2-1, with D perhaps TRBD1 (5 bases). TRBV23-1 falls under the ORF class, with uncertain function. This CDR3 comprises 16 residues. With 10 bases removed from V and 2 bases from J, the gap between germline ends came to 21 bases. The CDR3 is CANLGNTPGPYNEQFF. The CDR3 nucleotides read TGCGCCAACCTCGGAAACACACCAGGGCCCTACAATGAGCAGTTCTTC.

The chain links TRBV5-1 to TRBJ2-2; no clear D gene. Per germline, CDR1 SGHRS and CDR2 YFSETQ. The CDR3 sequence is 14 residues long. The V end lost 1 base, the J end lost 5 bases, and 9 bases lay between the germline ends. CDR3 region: CASSLTEGTGELFF. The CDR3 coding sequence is TGCGCCAGCAGCTTGACGGAAGGAACCGGGGAGCTGTTTTTT.

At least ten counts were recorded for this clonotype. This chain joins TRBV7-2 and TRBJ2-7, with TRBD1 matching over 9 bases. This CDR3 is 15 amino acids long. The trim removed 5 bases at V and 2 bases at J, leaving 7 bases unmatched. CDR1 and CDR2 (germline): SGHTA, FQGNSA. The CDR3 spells CASSLGGQGTYEQYF. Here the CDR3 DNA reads TGTGCCAGCAGCCTGGGGGGACAGGGTACCTACGAGCAGTACTTC.

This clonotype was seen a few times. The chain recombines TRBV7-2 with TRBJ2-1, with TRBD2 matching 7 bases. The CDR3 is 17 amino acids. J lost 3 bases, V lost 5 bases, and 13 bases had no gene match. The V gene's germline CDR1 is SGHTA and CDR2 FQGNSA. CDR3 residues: CASSRFGASGLYNEQFF. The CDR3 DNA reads TGTGCCAGCAGCCGCTTTGGGGCTAGCGGCCTCTACAATGAGCAGTTCTTC.

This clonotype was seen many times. The CDR3 region has the DNA TGTGCCAGCAGCGCGACCGCGGCCTACGAGCAGTACTTC. The encoded protein is CASSATAAYEQYF. This chain uses TRBV9 with TRBJ2-7; no definite D call. Germline V gene data show CDR1 as SGDLS and CDR2 as YYNGEE. The CDR3 length is 13 residues. With 3 bases removed from V and 2 bases from J, the gap between germline ends came to 9 bases. The full variable domain, with the rest looked up from reference TRBV9 and TRBJ2-7, is DSGVTQTPKHLITATGQRVTLRCSPRSGDLSVYWYQQSLDQGLQFLIQYYNGEERAKGNILERFSAQQFPDLHSELNLSSLELGDSALYFCASSATAAYEQYFGPGTRLTVT.

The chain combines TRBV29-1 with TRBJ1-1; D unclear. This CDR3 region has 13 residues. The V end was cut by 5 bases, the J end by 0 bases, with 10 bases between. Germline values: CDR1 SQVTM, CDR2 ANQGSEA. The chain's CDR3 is CSVRAELNTEAFF. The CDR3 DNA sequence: TGCAGCGTTCGGGCAGAGCTGAACACTGAAGCTTTCTTT.